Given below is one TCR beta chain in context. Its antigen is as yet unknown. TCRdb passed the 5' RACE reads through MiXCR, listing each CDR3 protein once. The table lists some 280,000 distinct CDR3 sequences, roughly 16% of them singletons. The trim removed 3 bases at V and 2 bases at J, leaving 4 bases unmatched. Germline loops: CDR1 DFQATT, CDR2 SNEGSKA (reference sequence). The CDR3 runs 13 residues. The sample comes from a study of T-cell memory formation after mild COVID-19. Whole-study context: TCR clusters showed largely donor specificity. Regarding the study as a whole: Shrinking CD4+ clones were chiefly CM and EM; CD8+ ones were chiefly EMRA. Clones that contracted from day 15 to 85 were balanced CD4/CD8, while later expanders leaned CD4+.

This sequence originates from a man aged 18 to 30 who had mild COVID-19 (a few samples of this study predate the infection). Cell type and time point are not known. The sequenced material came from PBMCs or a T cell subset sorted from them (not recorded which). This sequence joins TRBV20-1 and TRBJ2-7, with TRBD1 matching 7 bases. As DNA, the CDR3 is TGCAGTGCTAGGTCGACAGGGACCTACGAGCAGTACTTC. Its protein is CSARSTGTYEQYF.